A single TCR beta chain is shown here with its context. None of the included patients had other autoimmune diseases, uncontrolled infections, pregnancy or lactation, as these led to exclusion. The entry originates in a study of Graves' ophthalmopathy and Graves' hyperthyroidism. Amplified material comprised TCR beta CDR3 regions derived from RNA transcripts. An opening RT-PCR round employed HTBI primers and preceded a second-round multiplex PCR. MiXCR, applied by TCRdb to the multiplex PCR reads, yields one record per CDR3 protein. The sample carries more than 1,000,000 distinct CDR3 sequences, 35% to 45% recorded once. The CDR3 extends over 16 amino acids. The V segment lost 3 bases and the J segment 5 bases; nucleotides outside the gene matches: 12.

The TCR comes from an adult man with Graves' hyperthyroidism. The specimen was peripheral blood or thyroid tissue (not recorded which). The chain carries TRBV12-3 or TRBV12-4 and TRBJ1-1, with 7 bases matching TRBD1. The CDR3 region has the DNA TGTGCCAGCAGTTTCCGTGAGGGGGCGCCTGGAACTGAAGCTTTCTTT. Its protein is CASSFREGAPGTEAFF.